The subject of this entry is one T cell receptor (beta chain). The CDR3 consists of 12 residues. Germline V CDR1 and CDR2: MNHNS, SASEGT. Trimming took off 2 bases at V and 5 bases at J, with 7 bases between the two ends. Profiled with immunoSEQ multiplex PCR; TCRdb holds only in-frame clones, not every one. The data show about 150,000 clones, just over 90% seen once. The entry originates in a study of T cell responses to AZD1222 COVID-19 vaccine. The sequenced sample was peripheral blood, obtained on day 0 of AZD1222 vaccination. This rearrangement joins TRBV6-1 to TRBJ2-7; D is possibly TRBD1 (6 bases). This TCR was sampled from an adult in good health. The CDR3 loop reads CASSEKGDEQYF. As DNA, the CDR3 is TGTGCCAGCAGTGAAAAGGGGGACGAGCAGTACTTC.